These T cell receptor beta chains were read from a single sample in a study of T cell repertoires in cytomegalovirus infection. No cognate antigen is known for these TCRs. In TCRdb, the reads were re-called with MiXCR into one record per CDR3 protein. Seen here are about 700,000 distinct CDR3 sequences, 33% observed once, and the top ten hold 15% to 20%. Sequences were derived from cultured PBMCs, sampled from culture after CMV antigen stimulation. The origin of the receptors is a human donor in good health (CMV status not recorded). Some clones in this sample may be carry-over from other donors' samples. CDR3s include the opening cysteine and the closing phenylalanine or tryptophan.

v_call cdr3_aa
TRBV7-2 CASSLALARGDTQYF
TRBV7-2 CASSLGLARNTGELFF
TRBV12-5 CASGLAGQPYSNQPQHF
TRBV7-8 CASTETARNTEAFF
TRBV12-3/TRBV12-4 CASSPGTRRETQYF
TRBV6-1 CASCGTAGARLRSPLHF
TRBV19 CASSPRTGLNEQFF
TRBV12-3/TRBV12-4 CASSSQANQPQHF
TRBV28 CASSYLVVGVETQYF
TRBV2 CAIVGGAVNTEAFF
TRBV12-3/TRBV12-4 CASRMTGVEKLFF
TRBV7-2 CASKQSAGVTHNEQFF
TRBV7-6 CASSPLLTGELFF
TRBV7-2 CASSLGTESYEQYF
TRBV7-6 CASSQRRTSGTGTDTQYF
TRBV4-1 CASSQDWSGMNTEAFF
TRBV7-9 CASSLGWGGDEKLFF
TRBV27 CASSLKGARGEKLFF
TRBV5-4 CASSWQGADTQYF
TRBV27 CASSLSQSYEQYF
TRBV7-2 CASSVRGLGQYSGANVLTF
TRBV12-3/TRBV12-4 CASSSTSVDTQYF
TRBV14 CASSPGLGFSYEQYF
TRBV19 CASRREPLSYEQYF
TRBV25-1 CASSLLNTFRGSYNEQFF
TRBV7-9 CASSSVAGGANEQFF
TRBV27 CASARGGVKSYEQYF